The subject of this entry is one TCR beta chain. The sample originates from a study of identical twins. A single record per CDR3 protein comes from TCRdb applying MiXCR to the 5' RACE reads. Found here are more than 600,000 distinct CDR3 sequences, approximately 18% of them singletons; the top ten hold under 15%. The germline CDR1 and CDR2 sequences are DFQATT and SNEGSKA (reference sequence). V shed 6 bases, J shed 9 bases, and the junction held 13 bases outside the gene matches. This CDR3 comprises 13 residues. These data also featured in a second study, about T cells expressing NK-cell markers. This second report adds: Beta-chain profiling covered CD3+CD56+NKG2C+, CD3+CD56+NKG2C- and CD3+CD56-NKG2C+ sorted subsets. The CD3+CD56-NKG2C+ fraction of a few donors was likewise dominated by these clonotypes.

The receptor was derived from a woman younger than 30 in good health. The rearrangement uses TRBV20-1 and TRBJ2-5; 7 bases fit TRBD2. Sequenced: PBMCs. The CDR3 bases are TGCAGTGCGTCAAGACTAGCTGGTAGAGCCCAGTACTTC. It codes for CSASRLAGRAQYF.